This T cell receptor (beta chain) appears in the sequencing data of a study of cytomegalovirus exposure and HLA in healthy donors. As for the study in general: Early release data held approximately 81 million unique TCRs from HLA-typed donors.

Study outcomes and limitations: According to the study, around 180 TCR beta chains were cytomegalovirus-associated.

As to this clone: Its specificity is not known.

The PCR was carried out with 60 Vbeta primers and 13 Jbeta primers. Libraries were prepared by immunoSEQ multiplex PCR; TCRdb keeps only in-frame clonotypes and omits some of them. The data show fewer than 150,000 clones, about 70% seen once. V lost 5 bases to trimming and J lost 0 bases, with 19 bases between them. This CDR3 is built from 17 residues. CDR1 is SGHTA, CDR2 FQGNSA, per germline. Sequenced input: PBMCs. This clonotype was sampled from a middle-aged woman in good health and CMV-seronegative. The rearrangement links TRBV7-2 to TRBJ1-2; TRBD1 might be the D (5 bases). The CDR3 here is CASSPDSLRPSNYGYTF. As DNA, the CDR3 is TGTGCCAGCAGCCCAGACAGTCTGAGGCCCTCTAACTATGGCTACACCTTC. Drawing the rest from reference TRBV7-2 and TRBJ1-2, the complete variable domain is GAGVSQSPSNKVTEKGKDVELRCDPISGHTALYWYRQSLGQGLEFLIYFQGNSAPDKSGLPSDRFSAERTGGSVSTLTIQRTQQEDSAVYLCASSPDSLRPSNYGYTFGSGTRLTVV.